The clone carrying this T cell receptor (beta chain) was seen many times. This record belongs to a study of T-cell reconstitution after alpha-beta-depleted transplantation in children. The CDR3 contains 18 residues. CDR1 SGHRS and CDR2 YFSETQ come from the germline V gene. J gave up 9 bases and V 4 bases, and 15 bases lay outside the gene matches. Unique molecular identifiers were built into the TCRbeta library. One entry per CDR3 protein, called by TCRdb with MiXCR from the PCR reads. The data show tens of thousands of distinct CDR3 sequences, approximately 7.4% seen once. V usage is TRBV5-1 and J usage is TRBJ2-4, with 14 bases lining up with TRBD2. This TCR was recovered from a human donor who donated a stem cell graft to a child with acute lymphoblastic leukemia. This specimen consisted of PBMCs from the stem cell graft donor, obtained from the stem cell graft. CDR3 residues: CASSLDPRTSGRTSIQYF. CDR3 bases: TGCGCCAGCAGCCTGGATCCTCGGACTAGCGGGAGGACGAGCATTCAGTACTTC.